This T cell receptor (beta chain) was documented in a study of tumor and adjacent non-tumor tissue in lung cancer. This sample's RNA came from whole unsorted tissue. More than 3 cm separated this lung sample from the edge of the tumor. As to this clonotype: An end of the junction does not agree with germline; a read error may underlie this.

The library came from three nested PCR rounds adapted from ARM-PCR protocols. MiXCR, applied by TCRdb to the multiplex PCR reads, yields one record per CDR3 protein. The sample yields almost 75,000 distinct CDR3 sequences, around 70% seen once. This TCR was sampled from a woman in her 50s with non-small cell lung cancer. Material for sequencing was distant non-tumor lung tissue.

CDR3 nucleotides: TGTGCCTGCAGTTTAGATACTAGTGGATCCACAGATACGCAGTATTTT. Protein sequence: CACSLDTSGSTDTQYF. This chain connects TRBV12-3 or TRBV12-4 to TRBJ2-3; perhaps TRBD2 as D (5 bases). CDR3 length equals 16 residues.